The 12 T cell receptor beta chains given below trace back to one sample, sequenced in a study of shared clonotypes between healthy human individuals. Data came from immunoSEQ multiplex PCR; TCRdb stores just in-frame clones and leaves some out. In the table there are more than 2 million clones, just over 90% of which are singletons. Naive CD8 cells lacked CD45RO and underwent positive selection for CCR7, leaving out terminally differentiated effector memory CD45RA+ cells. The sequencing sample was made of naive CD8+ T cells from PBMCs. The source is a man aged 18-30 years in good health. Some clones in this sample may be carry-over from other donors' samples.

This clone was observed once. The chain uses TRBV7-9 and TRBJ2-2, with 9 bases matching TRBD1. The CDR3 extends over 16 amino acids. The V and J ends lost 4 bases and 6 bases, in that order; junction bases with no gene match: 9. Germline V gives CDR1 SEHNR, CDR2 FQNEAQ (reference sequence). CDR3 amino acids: CASSSLRDRASGELFF. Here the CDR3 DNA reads TGTGCCAGCAGCTCGCTCCGGGACAGGGCATCCGGGGAGCTGTTTTTT.

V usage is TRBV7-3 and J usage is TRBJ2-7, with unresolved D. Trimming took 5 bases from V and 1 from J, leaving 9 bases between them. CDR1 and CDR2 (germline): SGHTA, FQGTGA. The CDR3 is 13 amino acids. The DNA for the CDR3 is TGTGCCAGCAGCGCCCCCGGTTCCTACGAGCAGTACTTC. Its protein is CASSAPGSYEQYF.

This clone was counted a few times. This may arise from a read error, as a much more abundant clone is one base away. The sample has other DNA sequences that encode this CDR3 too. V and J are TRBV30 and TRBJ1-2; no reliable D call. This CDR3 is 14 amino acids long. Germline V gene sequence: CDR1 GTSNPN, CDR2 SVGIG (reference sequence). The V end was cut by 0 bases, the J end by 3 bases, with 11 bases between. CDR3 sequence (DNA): TGTGCCTGGAGTGTACTCGAGGGAGACTATGGCTACACCTTC. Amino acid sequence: CAWSVLEGDYGYTF.

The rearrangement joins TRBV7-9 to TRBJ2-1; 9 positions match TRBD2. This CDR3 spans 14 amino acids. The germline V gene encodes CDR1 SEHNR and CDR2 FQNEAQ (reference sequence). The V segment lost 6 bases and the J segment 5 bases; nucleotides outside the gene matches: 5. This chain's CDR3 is CASSYGLANNEQFF. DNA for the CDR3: TGTGCCAGCAGTTATGGACTAGCGAACAATGAGCAGTTCTTC.

Here the CDR3 reads CAISEPGPYNEQFF. The CDR3 DNA sequence: TGTGCCATCAGTGAACCTGGACCATACAATGAGCAGTTCTTC. The V and J genes are TRBV10-3 and TRBJ2-1, with unresolved D. V lost 3 bases, J lost 4 bases, and 10 bases lay in between. The length of the CDR3 is 14 residues. Germline V gene lookup returns CDR1 ENHRY and CDR2 SYGVKD.

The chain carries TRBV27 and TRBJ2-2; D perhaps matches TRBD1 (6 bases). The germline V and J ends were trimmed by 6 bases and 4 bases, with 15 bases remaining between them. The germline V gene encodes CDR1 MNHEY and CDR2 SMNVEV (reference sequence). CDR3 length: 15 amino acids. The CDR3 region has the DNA TGTGCCAGCAGCCCCTACAGGGTAGCCACCGGGGAGCTGTTTTTT. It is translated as CASSPYRVATGELFF.

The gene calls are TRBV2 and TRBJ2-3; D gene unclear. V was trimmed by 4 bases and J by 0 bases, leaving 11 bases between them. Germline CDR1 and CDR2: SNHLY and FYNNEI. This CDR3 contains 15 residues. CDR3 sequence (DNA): TGTGCCAGCAGTGCCAGGAAAACTAGCACAGATACGCAGTATTTT. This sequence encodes CASSARKTSTDTQYF. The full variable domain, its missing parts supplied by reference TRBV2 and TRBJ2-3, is EPEVTQTPSHQVTQMGQEVILRCVPISNHLYFYWYRQILGQKVEFLVSFYNNEISEKSEIFDDQFSVERPDGSNFTLKIRSTKLEDSAMYFCASSARKTSTDTQYFGPGTRLTVL.

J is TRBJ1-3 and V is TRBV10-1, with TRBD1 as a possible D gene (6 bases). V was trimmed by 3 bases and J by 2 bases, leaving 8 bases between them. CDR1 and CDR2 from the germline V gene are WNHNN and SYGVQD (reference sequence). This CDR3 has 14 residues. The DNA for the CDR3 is TGCGCCAGCAGTGAACAGGGCACTGGAAACACCATATATTTT. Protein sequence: CASSEQGTGNTIYF.

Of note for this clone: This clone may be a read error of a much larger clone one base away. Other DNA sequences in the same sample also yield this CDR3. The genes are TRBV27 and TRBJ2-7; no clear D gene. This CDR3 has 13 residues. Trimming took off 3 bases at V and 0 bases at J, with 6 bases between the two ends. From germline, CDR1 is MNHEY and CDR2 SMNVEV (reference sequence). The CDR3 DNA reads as TGTGCCAGCAGTTTCGGTGCCTCCTACGAGCAGTACTTC. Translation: CASSFGASYEQYF.

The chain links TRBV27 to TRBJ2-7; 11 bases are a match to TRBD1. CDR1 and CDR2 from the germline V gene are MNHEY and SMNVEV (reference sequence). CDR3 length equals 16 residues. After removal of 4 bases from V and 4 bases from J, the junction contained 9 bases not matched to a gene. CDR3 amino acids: CASSSGAGQGAYEQYF. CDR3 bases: TGTGCCAGCAGTTCAGGAGCCGGACAGGGGGCTTACGAGCAGTACTTC.

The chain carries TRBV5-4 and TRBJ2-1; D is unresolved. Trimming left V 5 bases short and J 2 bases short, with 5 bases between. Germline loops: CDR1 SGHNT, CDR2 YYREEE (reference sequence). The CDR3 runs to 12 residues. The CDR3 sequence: CASREAYNEQFF. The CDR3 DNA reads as TGTGCCAGCAGAGAAGCCTACAATGAGCAGTTCTTC. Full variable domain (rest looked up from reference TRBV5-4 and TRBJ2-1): ETGVTQSPTHLIKTRGQQVTLRCSSQSGHNTVSWYQQALGQGPQFIFQYYREEENGRGNFPPRFSGLQFPNYSSELNVNALELDDSALYLCASREAYNEQFFGPGTRLTVL.

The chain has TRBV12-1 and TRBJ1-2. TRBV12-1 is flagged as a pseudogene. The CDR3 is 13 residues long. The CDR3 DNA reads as TGTGCCAGCAGCCGCTGGGCCACTAATGGCTACACCTTC. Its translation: CASSRWATNGYTF.